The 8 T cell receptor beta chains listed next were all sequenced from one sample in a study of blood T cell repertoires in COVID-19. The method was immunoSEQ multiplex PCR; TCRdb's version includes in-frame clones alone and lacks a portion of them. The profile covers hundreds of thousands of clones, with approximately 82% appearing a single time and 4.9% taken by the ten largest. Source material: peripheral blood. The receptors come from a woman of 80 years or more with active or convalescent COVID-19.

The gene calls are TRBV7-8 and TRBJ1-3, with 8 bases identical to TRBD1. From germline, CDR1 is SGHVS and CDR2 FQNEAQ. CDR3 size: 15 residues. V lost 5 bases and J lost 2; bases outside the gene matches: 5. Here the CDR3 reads CASSAQGAAGNTIYF. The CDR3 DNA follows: TGTGCCAGCAGCGCTCAGGGGGCCGCTGGAAACACCATATATTTT.

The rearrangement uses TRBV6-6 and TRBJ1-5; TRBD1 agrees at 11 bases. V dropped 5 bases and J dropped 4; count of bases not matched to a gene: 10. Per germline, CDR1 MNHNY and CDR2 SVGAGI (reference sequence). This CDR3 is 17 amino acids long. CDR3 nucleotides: TGTGCCAGCAGTCCTGTGGACAGGGGGCTTTATAATCAGCCCCAGCATTTT. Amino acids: CASSPVDRGLYNQPQHF.

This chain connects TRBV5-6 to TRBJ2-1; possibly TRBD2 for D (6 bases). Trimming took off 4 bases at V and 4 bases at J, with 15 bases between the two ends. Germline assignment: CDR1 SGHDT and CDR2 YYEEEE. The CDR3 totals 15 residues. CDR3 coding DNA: TGTGCCAGCAGCCTCAGGTTGGAGGGTTACAATGAGCAGTTCTTC. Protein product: CASSLRLEGYNEQFF. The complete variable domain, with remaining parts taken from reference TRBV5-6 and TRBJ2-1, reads DAGVTQSPTHLIKTRGQQVTLRCSPKSGHDTVSWYQQALGQGPQFIFQYYEEEERQRGNFPDRFSGHQFPNYSSELNVNALLLGDSALYLCASSLRLEGYNEQFFGPGTRLTVL.

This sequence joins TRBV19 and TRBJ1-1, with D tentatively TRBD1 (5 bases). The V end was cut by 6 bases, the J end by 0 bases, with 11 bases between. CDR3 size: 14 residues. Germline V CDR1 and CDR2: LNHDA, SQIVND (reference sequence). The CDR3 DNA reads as TGTGCCAGTAGAAGCAGGGCTATGAACACTGAAGCTTTCTTT. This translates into CASRSRAMNTEAFF.

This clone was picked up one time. The CDR3 DNA sequence: TGCGCCAGCAGCTTGGAGGGACAGCAGCAGTACTTC. Translated, it gives CASSLEGQQQYF. This sequence joins TRBV5-1 and TRBJ2-7; 7 bases fit TRBD1. CDR3 length: 12 amino acids. From germline, CDR1 is SGHRS and CDR2 YFSETQ. J lost 8 bases, V lost 0 bases, and 2 bases had no gene match.

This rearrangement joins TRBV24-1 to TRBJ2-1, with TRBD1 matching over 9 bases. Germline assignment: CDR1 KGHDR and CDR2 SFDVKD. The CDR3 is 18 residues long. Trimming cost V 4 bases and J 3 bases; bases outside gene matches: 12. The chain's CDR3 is CATSDPATGGSLYNEQFF. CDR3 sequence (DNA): TGTGCCACCAGTGACCCGGCGACAGGGGGATCCCTCTACAATGAGCAGTTCTTC.

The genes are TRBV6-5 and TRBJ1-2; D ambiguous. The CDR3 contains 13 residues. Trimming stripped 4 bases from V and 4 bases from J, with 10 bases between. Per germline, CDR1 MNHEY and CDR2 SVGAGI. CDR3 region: CASSLRAGYGYTF. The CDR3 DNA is TGTGCCAGCAGTTTGCGGGCAGGCTATGGCTACACCTTC.

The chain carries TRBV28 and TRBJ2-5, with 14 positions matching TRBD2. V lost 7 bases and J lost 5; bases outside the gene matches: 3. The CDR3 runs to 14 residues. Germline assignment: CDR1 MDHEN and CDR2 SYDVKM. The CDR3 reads CASTGLAGVETQYF. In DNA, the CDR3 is TGTGCCAGCACGGGACTAGCGGGAGTTGAGACCCAGTACTTC. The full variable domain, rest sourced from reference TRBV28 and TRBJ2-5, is DVKVTQSSRYLVKRTGEKVFLECVQDMDHENMFWYRQDPGLGLRLIYFSYDVKMKEKGDIPEGYSVSREKKERFSLILESASTNQTSMYLCASTGLAGVETQYFGPGTRLLVL.